The following is a TCR beta chain sequence with its context. It lacks a known antigen. Base qualities are missing; no much larger clone stands one base away. The collaborating institutions used their own protocols to collect whole blood in K2EDTA tubes. For TCRbeta analysis, collaborators shipped samples as frozen whole blood, isolated PBMCs, or DNA extracted from either of those sample types. The data derive from a study of blood T cell repertoires in COVID-19 (dated by TCRdb to about 2020). Some background on the complete study: Collaborator samples came from the United States, Italy and Spain and covered acute and convalescent phases of COVID-19. Sample metadata almost always included a de-identified subject ID, COVID-19 status, age in years and sex. Where HLA class I and class II types were available, the types were taken from metadata supplied by the sample provider, not from assay-based typing. The material from the prospective study consisted of cDNA or gDNA derived from T cells, B-cell-depleted T cells, or PBMCs. The repertoires were released in a freely available public database intended as a resource for research on the immune response to SARS-CoV-2. The dataset comprised deeply sampled blood TCRbeta repertoires from subjects exposed to, actively infected with, or recovered from COVID-19. Samples were obtained from the ongoing ImmuneRACE study (first 160 participants) and from over 1,000 subjects provided by 6 global collaborators. General study outcomes and caveats: The quantity of clinical and demographic metadata differed by source and by participant and was supplied without curation.

TCRbeta CDR3 regions were amplified from genomic DNA using the immunoSEQ Assay, a bias-controlled multiplex PCR. On the study's bioinformatics: The number of nucleated cells in each sample was estimated from the amplification of reference gene primers within the assay. To quantify the absolute abundance of each unique TCRbeta CDR3 rearrangement, sequence reads were collapsed and filtered. For each sample, productive Simpson clonality was calculated as the square root of Simpson's diversity index across productive rearrangements. TCRdb limited this immuneACCESS table to in-frame rearrangements with V and J called. A share of clones is missing; checked studies link under half to unresolved V genes, and the rest is unexplained. Clone size and V and J calls were adopted from that table, with D and trimming inferred from the DNA. The sample table records about 62,000 clones; approximately 87% of these occur just once. The ten largest clones add up to under 4.5% of the sample.

The germline V gene yields SGHNT for CDR1 and YENEEA for CDR2. Between the V and J ends, shortened by 1 base and 5 bases respectively, the junction contains 6 bases. Counted from cysteine to phenylalanine, this CDR3 has 12 amino acids. The retained sequence is limited to the CDR3, 36 bases, with the frame set at the first base. The sequence came from a human donor in a cohort sampled during active COVID-19. Sequences were obtained from peripheral blood. The chain is assembled from TRBV11-3 and TRBJ2-7; confidence is insufficient to name the D gene. The CDR3 protein: CASSLGQNEQYF. Here is the DNA: TGTGCCAGCAGCTTAGGGCAGAACGAGCAGTACTTC.